These T cell receptor beta chains were read from a single sample in a study of vaccination effects on CD4 cells after COVID-19. Measured with immunoSEQ multiplex PCR; TCRdb has only the in-frame clones, and not every one. The table lists about 13,000 clones, around 67% of them singletons. No antigen has been identified for these receptors. This material consisted of CD4+ T cells from PBMCs cultured with HCoV-NL63 spike peptides, taken after COVID-19 vaccination. Receptors originate from a human donor who had a prior SARS-CoV-2 infection. The CDR3 runs from the conserved cysteine through the conserved F or W. The order of the fields is clone size, D gene, V gene, J gene, CDR3 protein, CDR3 DNA. The D gene is left open where the match is weak. Clone size is given for some rows only: seen once, a few or many times, or a class if the clone is expanded.

clone_size: NA; d_call: NA; v_call: TRBV20-1; j_call: TRBJ2-5; cdr3_aa: CSASWTNQETQYF; cdr3_nt: TGCAGTGCCAGTTGGACAAATCAAGAGACCCAGTACTTC
clone_size: NA; d_call: NA; v_call: TRBV15; j_call: TRBJ2-5; cdr3_aa: CATSRDMGSETQYF; cdr3_nt: TGTGCCACCAGCAGAGATATGGGGTCGGAGACCCAGTACTTC
clone_size: NA; d_call: TRBD1; v_call: TRBV9; j_call: TRBJ1-2; cdr3_aa: CASSVFRDRGGPVDYGYTF; cdr3_nt: TGTGCCAGCAGCGTGTTCCGGGACAGGGGGGGGCCAGTTGACTATGGCTACACCTTC
clone_size: once; d_call: NA; v_call: TRBV5-1; j_call: TRBJ1-2; cdr3_aa: CASSLGRQAGAYGYTF; cdr3_nt: TGCGCCAGCAGCTTGGGGAGACAGGCTGGGGCCTATGGCTACACCTTC
clone_size: NA; d_call: NA; v_call: TRBV3-1/TRBV3-2; j_call: TRBJ1-1; cdr3_aa: CASRLLDGTEAFF; cdr3_nt: TGTGCCAGCAGGCTATTGGACGGCACTGAAGCTTTCTTT
clone_size: NA; d_call: NA; v_call: TRBV19; j_call: TRBJ1-2; cdr3_aa: CASSFQGVIGYTF; cdr3_nt: TGTGCCAGTAGTTTCCAGGGAGTTATCGGCTACACCTTC
clone_size: NA; d_call: NA; v_call: TRBV3-1/TRBV3-2; j_call: TRBJ2-1; cdr3_aa: CASSQDRLVVYSYNEQFF; cdr3_nt: TGTGCCAGCAGCCAAGATCGACTAGTAGTCTACTCCTACAATGAGCAGTTCTTC
clone_size: few; d_call: TRBD2; v_call: TRBV7-9; j_call: TRBJ2-5; cdr3_aa: CASSRLAGEEETQYF; cdr3_nt: TGTGCCAGCAGCCGACTAGCGGGAGAAGAAGAGACCCAGTACTTC
clone_size: few; d_call: NA; v_call: TRBV24-1; j_call: TRBJ2-3; cdr3_aa: CATSDSPSDTQYF; cdr3_nt: TGTGCCACCAGTGATTCACCATCAGATACGCAGTATTTT
clone_size: NA; d_call: NA; v_call: TRBV6-1; j_call: TRBJ1-4; cdr3_aa: CASSEGWQAHSGEEKLFF; cdr3_nt: TGTGCCAGCAGTGAAGGATGGCAGGCCCACTCGGGGGAAGAAAAACTGTTTTTT
clone_size: NA; d_call: TRBD1; v_call: TRBV14; j_call: TRBJ2-7; cdr3_aa: CASSPKIGDRGLYEQYF; cdr3_nt: TGTGCCAGCAGCCCCAAGATTGGGGACAGGGGGCTATACGAGCAGTACTTC
clone_size: NA; d_call: NA; v_call: TRBV7-2; j_call: TRBJ1-2; cdr3_aa: CASSVQGYGYTF; cdr3_nt: TGTGCCAGCAGCGTTCAGGGTTATGGCTACACCTTC
clone_size: NA; d_call: NA; v_call: TRBV14; j_call: TRBJ2-5; cdr3_aa: CASSQEETRSWETQYF; cdr3_nt: TGTGCCAGCAGCCAAGAGGAAACACGATCCTGGGAGACCCAGTACTTC
clone_size: NA; d_call: NA; v_call: TRBV11-2; j_call: TRBJ2-7; cdr3_aa: CASSLEVQGSAYEQYF; cdr3_nt: TGTGCCAGCAGCTTAGAGGTTCAGGGCTCGGCCTACGAGCAGTACTTC
clone_size: NA; d_call: NA; v_call: TRBV25-1; j_call: TRBJ2-3; cdr3_aa: CASTTGVDTDTQYF; cdr3_nt: TGTGCCAGCACTACAGGCGTGGACACAGATACGCAGTATTTT
clone_size: few; d_call: NA; v_call: TRBV12-3/TRBV12-4; j_call: TRBJ1-1; cdr3_aa: CASSLLSNTEAFF; cdr3_nt: TGTGCCAGCAGTTTACTCTCCAACACTGAAGCTTTCTTT
clone_size: NA; d_call: TRBD1; v_call: TRBV18; j_call: TRBJ1-6; cdr3_aa: CASSPGGGDSPLHF; cdr3_nt: TGTGCCAGCTCCCCAGGGGGCGGTGATTCACCCCTCCACTTT
clone_size: NA; d_call: TRBD2; v_call: TRBV11-2; j_call: TRBJ2-5; cdr3_aa: CASSPRLAGAETQYF; cdr3_nt: TGTGCCAGCAGCCCAAGACTAGCGGGGGCAGAGACCCAGTACTTC
clone_size: NA; d_call: TRBD2; v_call: TRBV6-2/TRBV6-3; j_call: TRBJ2-7; cdr3_aa: CASSRAGASSYEQYF; cdr3_nt: TGTGCCAGCAGTCGAGCGGGGGCCTCGAGCTACGAGCAGTACTTC
clone_size: NA; d_call: NA; v_call: TRBV19; j_call: TRBJ1-1; cdr3_aa: CASSIGGGTEAFF; cdr3_nt: TGTGCCAGTAGTATAGGGGGGGGCACTGAAGCTTTCTTT
clone_size: NA; d_call: NA; v_call: TRBV15; j_call: TRBJ1-5; cdr3_aa: CATSRGGYNQPQHF; cdr3_nt: TGTGCCACCAGCAGAGGGGGGTACAATCAGCCCCAGCATTTT
clone_size: NA; d_call: NA; v_call: TRBV7-9; j_call: TRBJ1-1; cdr3_aa: CASSLLDGEAFF; cdr3_nt: TGTGCCAGCAGCTTACTGGACGGTGAAGCTTTCTTT
clone_size: NA; d_call: TRBD2; v_call: TRBV12-5; j_call: TRBJ2-1; cdr3_aa: CASGSVAGGKQFF; cdr3_nt: TGTGCTAGTGGTTCCGTAGCGGGGGGCAAACAGTTCTTC
clone_size: NA; d_call: NA; v_call: TRBV5-8; j_call: TRBJ1-1; cdr3_aa: CASSLAVDGGFANTEAFF; cdr3_nt: TGTGCCAGCAGCTTGGCGGTGGACGGGGGGTTTGCGAACACTGAAGCTTTCTTT
clone_size: NA; d_call: NA; v_call: TRBV6-1; j_call: TRBJ1-2; cdr3_aa: CASSEYGGGGYTF; cdr3_nt: TGTGCCAGCAGTGAATACGGGGGCGGGGGCTACACCTTC
clone_size: NA; d_call: NA; v_call: TRBV11-3; j_call: TRBJ1-6; cdr3_aa: CASSHNALGSPLHF; cdr3_nt: TGTGCCAGCAGCCACAACGCACTCGGGTCACCCCTCCACTTT
clone_size: NA; d_call: NA; v_call: TRBV5-4; j_call: TRBJ2-1; cdr3_aa: CASSSDTGTYNEQFF; cdr3_nt: TGTGCCAGCAGCTCGGACACAGGGACCTACAATGAGCAGTTCTTC
clone_size: NA; d_call: NA; v_call: TRBV15; j_call: TRBJ1-1; cdr3_aa: CATSRGYTEAFF; cdr3_nt: TGTGCCACCAGCAGAGGTTATACTGAAGCTTTCTTT
clone_size: NA; d_call: NA; v_call: TRBV5-1; j_call: TRBJ2-2; cdr3_aa: CASSLISGFIKSGELFF; cdr3_nt: TGCGCCAGCAGCTTGATTTCAGGGTTCATCAAATCCGGGGAGCTGTTTTTT
clone_size: NA; d_call: NA; v_call: TRBV19; j_call: TRBJ1-5; cdr3_aa: CASSVDRNQPQHF; cdr3_nt: TGTGCCAGTAGTGTAGACCGCAATCAGCCCCAGCATTTT
clone_size: NA; d_call: TRBD2; v_call: TRBV7-9; j_call: TRBJ2-1; cdr3_aa: CASSLAAGGPSQFF; cdr3_nt: TGTGCCAGCAGCTTAGCAGCGGGGGGGCCTTCGCAGTTCTTC
clone_size: NA; d_call: NA; v_call: TRBV9; j_call: TRBJ2-2; cdr3_aa: CASSVEGRAGELFF; cdr3_nt: TGTGCCAGCAGCGTAGAGGGGCGGGCCGGGGAGCTGTTTTTT
clone_size: NA; d_call: TRBD2; v_call: TRBV5-4; j_call: TRBJ2-7; cdr3_aa: CASSLAVAGGLEQYF; cdr3_nt: TGTGCCAGCAGCTTGGCCGTAGCGGGGGGTTTAGAGCAGTACTTC
clone_size: hyperexpanded; d_call: NA; v_call: TRBV30; j_call: TRBJ1-2; cdr3_aa: CAWSVSQNYGYTF; cdr3_nt: TGTGCCTGGAGTGTAAGTCAGAACTATGGCTACACCTTC
clone_size: NA; d_call: TRBD2; v_call: TRBV2; j_call: TRBJ2-7; cdr3_aa: CASSETSGRITEQYF; cdr3_nt: TGTGCCAGCAGTGAGACTAGCGGGAGAATTACCGAGCAGTACTTC
clone_size: few; d_call: NA; v_call: TRBV7-3; j_call: TRBJ2-4; cdr3_aa: CASSLIAAKNIQYF; cdr3_nt: TGTGCCAGCAGCTTAATAGCGGCCAAAAACATTCAGTACTTC
clone_size: NA; d_call: NA; v_call: TRBV19; j_call: TRBJ1-5; cdr3_aa: CASSIIGLKPNQPQHF; cdr3_nt: TGTGCCAGTAGTATAATAGGGCTGAAGCCCAATCAGCCCCAGCATTTT
clone_size: NA; d_call: NA; v_call: TRBV7-2; j_call: TRBJ2-2; cdr3_aa: CASSLPGTGELFF; cdr3_nt: TGTGCCAGCAGCTTACCCGGGACCGGGGAGCTGTTTTTT
clone_size: NA; d_call: NA; v_call: TRBV2; j_call: TRBJ1-3; cdr3_aa: CASRITGNTIYF; cdr3_nt: TGTGCCAGCAGAATAACTGGAAACACCATATATTTT
clone_size: NA; d_call: TRBD1; v_call: TRBV7-3; j_call: TRBJ1-1; cdr3_aa: CASSSPGGVAFF; cdr3_nt: TGTGCCAGCAGCTCGCCAGGGGGGGTGGCTTTCTTT
clone_size: NA; d_call: NA; v_call: TRBV2; j_call: TRBJ2-1; cdr3_aa: CASSEVGFGEQFF; cdr3_nt: TGTGCCAGCAGTGAGGTCGGGTTTGGTGAGCAGTTCTTC
clone_size: NA; d_call: NA; v_call: TRBV7-9; j_call: TRBJ1-1; cdr3_aa: CASRAGQANTEAFF; cdr3_nt: TGTGCCAGCAGAGCAGGACAAGCGAACACTGAAGCTTTCTTT
clone_size: once; d_call: TRBD1; v_call: TRBV5-6; j_call: TRBJ2-1; cdr3_aa: CASSLTGANLYNEQFF; cdr3_nt: TGTGCCAGCAGCTTAACAGGGGCCAACCTCTACAATGAGCAGTTCTTC
clone_size: NA; d_call: NA; v_call: TRBV4-2; j_call: TRBJ2-3; cdr3_aa: CASSQDSGRQYF; cdr3_nt: TGTGCCAGCAGCCAAGATTCGGGGAGGCAGTATTTT